This T cell receptor (beta chain) was obtained from a study of tissue T cells after allogeneic stem cell transplantation. Notes on the study in general: Within patients, tissue anatomy strongly shaped TCR repertoire composition.

TCRdb keeps only in-frame clones here, not all; method: immunoSEQ multiplex PCR. Counted here are 9,500 or so clones, 35% to 50% occurring once; the ten biggest clones make up around 1.6%. The time point is: mouse harvest day 7 after allogeneic transplant. Mouse grafts combined 10^7 T-cell-depleted bone marrow cells with 10^6 splenic CD5+ T cells. As for this clone: Its antigen is unidentified. Gene names follow the mouse nomenclature. The CDR3 end is not reached by the read, which stops 1 residue before it; the germline J gene fills it in.

J gave up 4 bases and V 5 bases, and 2 bases lay outside the gene matches. The CDR3 spans 14 residues. The V gene's germline CDR1 is LGHDT and CDR2 YNNKQL (reference sequence). This chain uses TRBV4 with TRBJ1-6; 7 bases align to TRBD1. TRBJ1-6 is an ORF, with its function uncertain. The TCR comes from a female BALB/c mouse given C57BL/6 T cells with graft-versus-host disease after an allogeneic hematopoietic cell transplant. Sequences were obtained from skin. The sequenced part of the CDR3 DNA is TGTGCCAGCAGCAGACAGGGATATAATTCGCCCCTCTAC. Residues: CASSRQGYNSPLY. The CDR3 as a whole reads CASSRQGYNSPLYF.